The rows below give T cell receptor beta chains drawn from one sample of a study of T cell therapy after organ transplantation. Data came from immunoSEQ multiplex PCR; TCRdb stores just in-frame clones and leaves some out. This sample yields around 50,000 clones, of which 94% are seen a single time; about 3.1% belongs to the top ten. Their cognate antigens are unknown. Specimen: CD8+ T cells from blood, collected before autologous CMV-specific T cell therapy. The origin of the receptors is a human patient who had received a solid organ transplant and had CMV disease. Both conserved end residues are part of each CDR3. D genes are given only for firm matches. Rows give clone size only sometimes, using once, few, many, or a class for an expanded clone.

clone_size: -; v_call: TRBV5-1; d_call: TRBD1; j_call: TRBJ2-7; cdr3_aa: CASSLGQGPYEQYF; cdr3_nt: TGCGCCAGCAGCTTAGGACAGGGACCGTACGAGCAGTACTTC
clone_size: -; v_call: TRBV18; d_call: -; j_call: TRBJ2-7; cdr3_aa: CASSPSEATYEQYF; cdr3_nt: TGTGCCAGCTCACCGTCGGAGGCTACCTACGAGCAGTACTTC
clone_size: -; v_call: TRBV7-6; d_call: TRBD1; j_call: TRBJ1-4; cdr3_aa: CASSGGTGATNEKLFF; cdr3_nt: TGTGCCAGCAGCGGTGGGACAGGGGCAACTAATGAAAAACTGTTTTTT
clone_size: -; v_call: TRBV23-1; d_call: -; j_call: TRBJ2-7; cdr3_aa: CASSPGGERAPSYEQYF; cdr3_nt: TGCGCCAGCAGCCCGGGTGGGGAGCGGGCCCCCTCCTACGAGCAGTACTTC
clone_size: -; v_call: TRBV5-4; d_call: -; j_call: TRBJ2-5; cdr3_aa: CASSLGGEETQYF; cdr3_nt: TGTGCCAGCAGCTTAGGGGGGGAAGAGACCCAGTACTTC
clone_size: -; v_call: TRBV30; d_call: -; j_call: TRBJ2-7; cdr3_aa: CAWSAGTNYEQYF; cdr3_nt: TGTGCCTGGAGTGCGGGGACCAACTACGAGCAGTACTTC
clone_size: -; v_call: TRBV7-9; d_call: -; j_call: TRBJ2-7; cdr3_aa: CASSRDHFTGSRSYEQYF; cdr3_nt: TGTGCCAGCAGCCGAGATCATTTCACAGGGTCGAGAAGCTACGAGCAGTACTTC
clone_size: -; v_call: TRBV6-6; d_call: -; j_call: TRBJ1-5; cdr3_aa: CASSDNQPQHF; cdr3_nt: TGTGCCAGCAGTGACAATCAGCCCCAGCATTTT
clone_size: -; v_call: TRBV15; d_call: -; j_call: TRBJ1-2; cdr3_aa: CATSRTWDSSPDYGYTF; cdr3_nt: TGTGCCACCAGCAGGACCTGGGACTCAAGTCCGGATTATGGCTACACCTTC
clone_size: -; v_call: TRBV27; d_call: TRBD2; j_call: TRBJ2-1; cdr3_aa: CASTKKGGTRYNEQFF; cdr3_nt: TGTGCCAGCACCAAAAAAGGCGGGACTAGGTACAATGAGCAGTTCTTC
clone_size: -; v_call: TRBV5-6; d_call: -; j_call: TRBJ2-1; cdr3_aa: CASSLGIVSSNEQFF; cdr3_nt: TGTGCCAGCAGCTTGGGGATTGTCAGTTCCAATGAGCAGTTCTTC
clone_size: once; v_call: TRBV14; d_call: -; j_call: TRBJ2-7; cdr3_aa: CASRGTNDGEQYF; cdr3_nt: TGTGCCAGCAGGGGGACCAACGACGGGGAGCAGTACTTC
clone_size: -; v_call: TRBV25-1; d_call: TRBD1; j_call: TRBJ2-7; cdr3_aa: CASSDSDRGPNEQYF; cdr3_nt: TGTGCCAGCAGTGACTCCGACAGGGGGCCCAACGAGCAGTACTTC
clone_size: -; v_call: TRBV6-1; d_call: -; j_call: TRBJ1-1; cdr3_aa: CASSEVRTEAFF; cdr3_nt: TGTGCCAGCAGTGAAGTCAGGACTGAAGCTTTCTTT
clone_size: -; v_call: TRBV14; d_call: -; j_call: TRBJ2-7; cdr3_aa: CASSLPGRDTYEQYF; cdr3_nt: TGTGCCAGCAGTCTTCCGGGGCGAGATACCTACGAGCAGTACTTC
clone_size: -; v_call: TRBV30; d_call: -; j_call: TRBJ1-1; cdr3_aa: CAWSVAQNTEAFF; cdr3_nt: TGTGCCTGGAGTGTGGCCCAGAACACTGAAGCTTTCTTT
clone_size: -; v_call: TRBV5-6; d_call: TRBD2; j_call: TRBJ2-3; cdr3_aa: CASSITSEGGTDTQYF; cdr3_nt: TGTGCCAGCAGCATAACTAGCGAAGGGGGCACAGATACGCAGTATTTT
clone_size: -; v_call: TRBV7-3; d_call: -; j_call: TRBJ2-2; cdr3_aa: CASSLLDGELFF; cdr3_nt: TGTGCCAGCAGCTTATTAGACGGGGAGCTGTTTTTT
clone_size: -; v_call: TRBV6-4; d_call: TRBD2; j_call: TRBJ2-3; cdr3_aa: CASSDSGTSVTQYF; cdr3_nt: TGTGCCAGCAGTGACTCAGGGACTAGCGTTACGCAGTATTTT
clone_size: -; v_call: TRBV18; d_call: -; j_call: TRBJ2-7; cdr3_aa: CASSPPNIKSSYEQYF; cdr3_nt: TGTGCCAGCTCACCACCGAACATTAAGAGCTCCTACGAGCAGTACTTC
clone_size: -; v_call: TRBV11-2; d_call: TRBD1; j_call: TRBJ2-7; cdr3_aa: CASSKTGVAGEQYF; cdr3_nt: TGTGCCAGCAGCAAGACAGGGGTTGCGGGCGAGCAGTACTTC
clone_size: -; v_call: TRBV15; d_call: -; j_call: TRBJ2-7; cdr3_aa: CATSRDQGIAYEQYF; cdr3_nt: TGTGCCACCAGCAGAGATCAGGGGATTGCCTACGAGCAGTACTTC
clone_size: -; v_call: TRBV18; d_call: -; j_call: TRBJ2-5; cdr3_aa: CASSPPFGGGETQYF; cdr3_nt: TGTGCCAGCTCACCACCATTTGGGGGCGGAGAGACCCAGTACTTC
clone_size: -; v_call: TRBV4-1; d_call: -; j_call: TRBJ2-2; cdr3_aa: CASSQGLRPTVEGGELFF; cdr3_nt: TGCGCCAGCAGCCAAGGGCTTAGGCCTACGGTCGAGGGCGGGGAGCTGTTTTTT
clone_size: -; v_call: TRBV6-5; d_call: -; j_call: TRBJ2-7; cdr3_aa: CASSYLGGYEQYF; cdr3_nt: TGTGCCAGCAGTTACCTTGGAGGATACGAGCAGTACTTC
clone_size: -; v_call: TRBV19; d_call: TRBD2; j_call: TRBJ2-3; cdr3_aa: CASSLGRADTQYF; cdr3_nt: TGTGCCAGTAGTTTGGGGAGGGCAGATACGCAGTATTTT
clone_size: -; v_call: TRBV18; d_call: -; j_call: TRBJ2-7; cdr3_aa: CASSPGKGSAVYEQYF; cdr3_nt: TGTGCCAGCTCACCAGGGAAGGGTTCAGCCGTCTACGAGCAGTACTTC
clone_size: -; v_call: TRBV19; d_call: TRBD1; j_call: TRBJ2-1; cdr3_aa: CASTGGYAYEQFF; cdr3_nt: TGTGCTTCAACAGGGGGCTATGCGTATGAGCAGTTCTTC
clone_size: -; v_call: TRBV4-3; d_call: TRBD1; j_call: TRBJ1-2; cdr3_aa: CASSNRDRVDGYTF; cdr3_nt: TGCGCCAGCAGCAACCGGGACAGGGTAGACGGCTACACCTTC
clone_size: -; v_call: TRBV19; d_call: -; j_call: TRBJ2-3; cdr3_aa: CASREDWRGYTDTQYF; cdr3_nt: TGTGCCAGTAGAGAAGACTGGCGGGGATACACAGATACGCAGTATTTT
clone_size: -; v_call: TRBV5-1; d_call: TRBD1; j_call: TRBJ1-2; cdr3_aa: CASREGTGNYGYTF; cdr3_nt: TGCGCCAGCAGGGAAGGGACAGGGAACTATGGCTACACCTTC
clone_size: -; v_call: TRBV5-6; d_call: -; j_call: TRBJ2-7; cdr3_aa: CASSLQNFYEQYF; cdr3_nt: TGTGCCAGCAGCTTACAGAATTTCTACGAGCAGTACTTC
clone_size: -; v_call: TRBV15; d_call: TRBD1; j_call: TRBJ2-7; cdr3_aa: CATSSDRGPLYEQYF; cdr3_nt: TGTGCCACCAGCAGTGACAGGGGACCCCTCTACGAGCAGTACTTC
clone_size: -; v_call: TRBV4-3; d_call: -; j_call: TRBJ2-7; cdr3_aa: CASSQEISDPGDF; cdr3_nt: TGCGCCAGCAGCCAAGAAATCAGCGATCCGGGAGACTTC
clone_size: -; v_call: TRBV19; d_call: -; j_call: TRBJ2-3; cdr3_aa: CATAPRAYTDTQYF; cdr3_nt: TGTGCCACCGCACCCAGGGCCTACACAGATACGCAGTATTTT
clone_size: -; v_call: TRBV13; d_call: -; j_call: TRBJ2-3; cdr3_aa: CATEGAEDTQYF; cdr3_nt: TGTGCCACCGAGGGCGCCGAGGATACGCAGTATTTT
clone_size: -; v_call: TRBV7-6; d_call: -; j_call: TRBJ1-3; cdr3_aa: CASRILTPPGNTIYF; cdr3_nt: TGTGCCAGCAGGATATTGACTCCTCCCGGAAACACCATATATTTT
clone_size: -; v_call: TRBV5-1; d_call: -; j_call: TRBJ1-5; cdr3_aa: CASSSRVLKNQPQHF; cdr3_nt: TGCGCCAGCAGCTCCAGGGTTCTAAAGAATCAGCCCCAGCATTTT
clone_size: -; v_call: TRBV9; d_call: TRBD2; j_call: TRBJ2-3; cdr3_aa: CASSAEGGGLASDTQYF; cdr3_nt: TGTGCCAGCAGCGCCGAAGGGGGGGGACTAGCTTCCGATACGCAGTATTTT
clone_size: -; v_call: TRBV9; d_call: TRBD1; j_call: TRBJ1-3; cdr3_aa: CASSVGRGDRAGNTIYF; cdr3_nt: TGTGCCAGCAGCGTAGGAAGGGGGGACAGGGCTGGAAACACCATATATTTT